Presented here are 14 T cell receptor beta chains from one specimen sequenced in a study of T cell changes during pregnancy in multiple sclerosis. TCRdb's table, derived via immunoSEQ multiplex PCR, lists solely in-frame clones and lacks some. Here the sample spans roughly 35,000 clones, 80% to 95% being singletons. The specimen sequenced was PBMCs (not recorded whether the cells were cultured). The origin of the receptors is a female donor with multiple sclerosis, enrolled in a pregnancy study.

The CDR3 DNA reads as TGTGCCTGGAGTGGTAGGGGGTCTGGGGCCAACGTCCTGACTTTC. Translating gives CAWSGRGSGANVLTF. The gene calls are TRBV30 and TRBJ2-6; D may be TRBD1 (6 bases). The CDR3 spans 15 residues. The germline V gene encodes CDR1 GTSNPN and CDR2 SVGIG (reference sequence). Trimming cost V 1 base and J 1 base, with 8 bases left between them.

This clone was counted once. This chain joins TRBV19 and TRBJ2-1, with a weak D call TRBD1 (6 bases). Germline V CDR1 and CDR2: LNHDA, SQIVND (reference sequence). The CDR3 consists of 14 residues. Trimming pared 7 bases from V and 3 bases from J, leaving 13 bases between. The CDR3, as DNA: TGTGCCAGTACCCCGACAGGTGACTACAATGAGCAGTTCTTC. It codes for CASTPTGDYNEQFF. The full variable domain, with the rest looked up from reference TRBV19 and TRBJ2-1, is DGGITQSPKYLFRKEGQNVTLSCEQNLNHDAMYWYRQDPGQGLRLIYYSQIVNDFQKGDIAEGYSVSREKKESFPLTVTSAQKNPTAFYLCASTPTGDYNEQFFGPGTRLTVL.

The chain is built from TRBV4-1 and TRBJ2-7; D is unresolved. The V end was cut by 5 bases, the J end by 6 bases, with 17 bases between. CDR1 and CDR2 from the germline V gene are MGHRA and YSYEKL. The CDR3 loop spans 14 amino acids. DNA of the CDR3: TGCGCCAGCAGCTATGATCTGTCTCTCCTCGAGCAGTACTTC. It codes for CASSYDLSLLEQYF.

The chain is built from TRBV6-5 and TRBJ1-6; the D gene is possibly TRBD1 (5 bases). The length of the CDR3 is 13 residues. The ends were cut back, 6 bases at V and 9 bases at J, with 12 bases in the middle. Germline V gene sequence: CDR1 MNHEY, CDR2 SVGAGI. The CDR3 DNA is TGTGCCAGCAGGCGACAGCGCGGTTCACCCCTCCACTTT. Protein: CASRRQRGSPLHF.

The V and J genes are TRBV6-6 and TRBJ2-5, with D perhaps assigned TRBD1 or TRBD2 (5 bases each). The germline V gene encodes CDR1 MNHNY and CDR2 SVGAGI (reference sequence). With 8 bases removed from V and 4 bases from J, the gap between germline ends came to 20 bases. CDR3 length: 15 residues. The CDR3 DNA sequence: TGTGCCAGCGGGGGAACGGACGGGGCGGGAGAGACCCAGTACTTC. This codes for CASGGTDGAGETQYF.

V and J are TRBV10-1 and TRBJ2-7, with D perhaps matching TRBD1 (6 bases). V was pared by 2 bases and J by 2 bases, with 22 bases between. The V gene's germline CDR1 is WNHNN and CDR2 SYGVQD (reference sequence). CDR3 size: 18 residues. The CDR3 here is CASSEKSLSGVSPYEQYF. CDR3 DNA: TGCGCCAGCAGTGAGAAATCTCTTTCAGGGGTGAGTCCCTACGAGCAGTACTTC.

This clone has just a few counts. The V call is TRBV6-5, the J call TRBJ2-6; no reliable D call. The V gene's germline CDR1 is MNHEY and CDR2 SVGAGI. V lost 0 bases and J 4 bases, leaving 10 bases between the germline ends. This CDR3 comprises 16 residues. CDR3 loop: CASSYSGGSGANVLTF. As DNA, the CDR3 is TGTGCCAGCAGTTACTCGGGCGGCTCCGGGGCCAACGTCCTGACTTTC.

V usage is TRBV7-3 and J usage is TRBJ2-7; D is perhaps TRBD1 (5 bases). CDR3 size: 15 residues. Trimming pared 5 bases from V and 5 bases from J, leaving 19 bases between. Germline CDR1 SGHTA, CDR2 FQGTGA. CDR3 in amino acids: CASSPGGAASNEQYF. CDR3 sequence (DNA): TGTGCCAGCAGCCCCGGTGGGGCGGCAAGCAACGAGCAGTACTTC. Using reference TRBV7-3 and TRBJ2-7 for the parts outside the CDR3, the full variable domain is GAGVSQTPSNKVTEKGKYVELRCDPISGHTALYWYRQSLGQGPEFLIYFQGTGAADDSGLPNDRFFAVRPEGSVSTLKIQRTERGDSAVYLCASSPGGAASNEQYFGPGTRLTVT.

The chain uses TRBV27 and TRBJ2-1; 8 bases match TRBD2. V lost 6 bases and J lost 4; bases outside the gene matches: 17. Germline V gene data show CDR1 as MNHEY and CDR2 as SMNVEV (reference sequence). This CDR3 comprises 18 residues. Here the CDR3 reads CASRTRLTSETKYNEQFF. The CDR3 nucleotides read TGTGCCAGCAGGACTCGGCTGACTAGCGAGACCAAATACAATGAGCAGTTCTTC.

This rearrangement joins TRBV4-2 to TRBJ2-3, with 8 bases fitting TRBD2. From germline, CDR1 is LGHNA and CDR2 YNFKEQ. The V and J ends lost 0 bases and 3 bases, in that order; junction bases with no gene match: 5. CDR3 length equals 16 residues. This chain's CDR3 is CASSQEPGLGTDTQYF. CDR3 DNA: TGTGCCAGCAGCCAAGAACCGGGACTAGGGACAGATACGCAGTATTTT.

The CDR3 protein is CASSPERAKNYGYTF. The CDR3 coding sequence is TGTGCCAGCTCACCGGAAAGGGCCAAAAACTATGGCTACACCTTC. The chain joins TRBV18 to TRBJ1-2; D remains unclear. Trimming removed 3 bases at V and 2 bases at J, with 13 bases between. Germline V lookup: CDR1 KGHSH, CDR2 LQKENI. The CDR3 consists of 15 residues.

This clone appeared a single time. The chain recombines TRBV19 with TRBJ2-6; D may be TRBD1 (5 bases). Germline V gene sequence: CDR1 LNHDA, CDR2 SQIVND (reference sequence). There are 18 residues in the CDR3. Trimming shortened V by 1 base and J by 2 bases, and 15 bases separated the two germline ends. In DNA form, the CDR3 reads TGTGCCAGTAGTATAGTAGGTACAGGTTTGACTGGGGCCAACGTCCTGACTTTC. This sequence encodes CASSIVGTGLTGANVLTF.

The chain links TRBV5-1 to TRBJ2-7, with D perhaps given as TRBD1 or TRBD2 (5 bases each). This CDR3 spans 13 amino acids. CDR1 is SGHRS, CDR2 YFSETQ, per germline. V was pared by 4 bases and J by 5 bases, with 13 bases between. In nucleotides, the CDR3 is TGCGCCAGCAGCCCCCTGGGGGTGGACGAGCAGTACTTC. Translated, it gives CASSPLGVDEQYF.

The chain uses TRBV7-3 and TRBJ2-7; D is ambiguous. The CDR3 is 14 residues long. Germline lookup yields CDR1 SGHTA and CDR2 FQGTGA. The ends were cut back, 0 bases at V and 2 bases at J, with 8 bases in the middle. CDR3: CASSLTPTTYEQYF. The CDR3 nucleotides are TGTGCCAGCAGCTTAACCCCGACAACCTACGAGCAGTACTTC.